Here is one T cell receptor beta chain with its context. How the authors handled the data: It was from reference gene primer amplification that nucleated cell counts were estimated. Some clones are missing from TCRdb's copy, which holds only in-frame ones; the method was immunoSEQ multiplex PCR. The V and J calls and clone size are taken from that table; D and trimming were inferred from the DNA. The table records about 130,000 clones, about 80% of them present only once. J lost 2 bases, V lost 6 bases, and 9 bases had no gene match. This CDR3 region has 15 residues. Germline lookup yields CDR1 WNHNN and CDR2 SYGVQD (reference sequence). These data are taken from a study of blood T cell repertoires in COVID-19. For the study at large: PBMCs, B-cell-depleted T cells, or T cells were the source of the cDNA or gDNA that made up the material.

The receptor was isolated from a human donor in a cohort sampled during active COVID-19. The chain is built from TRBV10-1 and TRBJ1-1; TRBD1 matches 7 bases. Material for sequencing was peripheral blood. CDR3 sequence reads: CASSGQGTVNTEAFF. DNA of the CDR3: TGCGCCAGCAGCGGCCAGGGGACAGTCAACACTGAAGCTTTCTTT.